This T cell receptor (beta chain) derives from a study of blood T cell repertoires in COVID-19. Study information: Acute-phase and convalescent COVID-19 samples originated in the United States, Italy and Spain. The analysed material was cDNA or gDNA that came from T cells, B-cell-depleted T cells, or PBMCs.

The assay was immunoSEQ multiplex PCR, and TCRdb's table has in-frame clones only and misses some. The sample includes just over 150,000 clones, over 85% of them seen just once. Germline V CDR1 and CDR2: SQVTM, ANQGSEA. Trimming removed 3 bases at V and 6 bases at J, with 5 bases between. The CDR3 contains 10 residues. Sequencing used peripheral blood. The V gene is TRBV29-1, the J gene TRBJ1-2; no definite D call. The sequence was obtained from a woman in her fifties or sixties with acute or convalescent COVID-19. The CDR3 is CSVDSDGYTF. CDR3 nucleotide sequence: TGCAGCGTTGACAGCGATGGCTACACCTTC.